This TCR beta chain was recovered during a study of glioma-infiltrating T cells after dendritic cell vaccination. The immunoSEQ assay amplified TCRB CDR3 from up to 2 ug DNA. Repertoires were generated with immunoSEQ multiplex PCR, while TCRdb's copy carries only in-frame clones and drops some. The data show over 70,000 clones, over 75% seen once. With respect to this clone: Its antigen is unknown. The same CDR3 also results from other DNA sequences found in this sample.

From germline, CDR1 is MGHDK and CDR2 SYGVNS. Trimming at V came to 6 bases and at J to 4 bases, leaving 8 bases not matched to a gene. This CDR3 region has 15 residues. Regarding the study as a whole: Only a small number of patients had complete blood and tumor samples.

The sample here was blood, taken before dendritic cell vaccination. The J gene is TRBJ2-1, the V gene TRBV25-1; 8 bases map to TRBD1. This clonotype was sampled from a human donor with glioblastoma. The DNA for the CDR3 is TGTGCCAGCAGCTCGGACAGGACAGGGTACAATGAGCAGTTCTTC. The encoded protein is CASSSDRTGYNEQFF.